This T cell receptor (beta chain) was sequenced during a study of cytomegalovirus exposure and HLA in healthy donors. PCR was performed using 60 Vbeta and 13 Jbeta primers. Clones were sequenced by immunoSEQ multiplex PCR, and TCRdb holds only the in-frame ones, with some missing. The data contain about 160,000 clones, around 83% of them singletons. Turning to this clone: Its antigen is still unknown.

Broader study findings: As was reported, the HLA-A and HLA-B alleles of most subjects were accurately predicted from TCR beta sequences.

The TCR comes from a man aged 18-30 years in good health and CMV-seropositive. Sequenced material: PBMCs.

The CDR3 loop reads CASSYAERGSQETQYF. CDR3 bases: TGTGCCAGCAGTTACGCGGAGCGGGGGTCCCAAGAGACCCAGTACTTC. The gene calls are TRBV6-6 and TRBJ2-5; 8 bases align to TRBD2. The germline V gene has CDR1 MNHNY and CDR2 SVGAGI (reference sequence). The J segment lost 1 base and the V segment lost 2 bases, leaving 6 bases of the junction unmatched. This CDR3 contains 16 residues.